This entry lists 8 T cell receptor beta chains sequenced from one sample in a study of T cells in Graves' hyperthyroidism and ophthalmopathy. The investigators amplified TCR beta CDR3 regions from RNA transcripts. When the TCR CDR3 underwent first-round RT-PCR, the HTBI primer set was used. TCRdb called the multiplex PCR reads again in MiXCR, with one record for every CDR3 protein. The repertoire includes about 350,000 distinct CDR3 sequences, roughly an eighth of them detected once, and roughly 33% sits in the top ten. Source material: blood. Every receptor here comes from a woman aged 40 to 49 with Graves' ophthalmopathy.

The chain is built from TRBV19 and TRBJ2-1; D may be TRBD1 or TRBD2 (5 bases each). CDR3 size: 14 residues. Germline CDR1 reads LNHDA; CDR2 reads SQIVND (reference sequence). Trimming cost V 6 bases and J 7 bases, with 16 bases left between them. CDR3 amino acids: CASRRDGRLNEQFF. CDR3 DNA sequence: TGTGCCAGTAGACGGGACGGACGACTTAATGAGCAGTTCTTC. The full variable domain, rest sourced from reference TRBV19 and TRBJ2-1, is DGGITQSPKYLFRKEGQNVTLSCEQNLNHDAMYWYRQDPGQGLRLIYYSQIVNDFQKGDIAEGYSVSREKKESFPLTVTSAQKNPTAFYLCASRRDGRLNEQFFGPGTRLTVL.

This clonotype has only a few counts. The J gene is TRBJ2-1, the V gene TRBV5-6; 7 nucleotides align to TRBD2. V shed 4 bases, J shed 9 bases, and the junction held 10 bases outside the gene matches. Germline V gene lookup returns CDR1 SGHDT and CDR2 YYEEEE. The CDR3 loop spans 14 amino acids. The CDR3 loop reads CASSVQGGAREQFF. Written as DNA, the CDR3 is TGTGCCAGCAGCGTCCAGGGAGGGGCGCGTGAGCAGTTCTTC.

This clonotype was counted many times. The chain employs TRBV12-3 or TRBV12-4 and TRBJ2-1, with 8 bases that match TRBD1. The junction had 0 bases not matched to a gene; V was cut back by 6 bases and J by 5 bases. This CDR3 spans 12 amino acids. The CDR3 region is CASRGQDNEQFF. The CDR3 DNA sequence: TGTGCCAGCAGGGGACAGGACAATGAGCAGTTCTTC.

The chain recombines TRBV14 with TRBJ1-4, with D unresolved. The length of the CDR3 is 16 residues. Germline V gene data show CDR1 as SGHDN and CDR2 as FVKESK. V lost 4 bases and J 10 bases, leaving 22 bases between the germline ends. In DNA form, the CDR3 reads TGTGCCAGCAGCCTAAGGACGTCAAGGAAGGATGGAAAACTGTTTTTT. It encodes CASSLRTSRKDGKLFF.

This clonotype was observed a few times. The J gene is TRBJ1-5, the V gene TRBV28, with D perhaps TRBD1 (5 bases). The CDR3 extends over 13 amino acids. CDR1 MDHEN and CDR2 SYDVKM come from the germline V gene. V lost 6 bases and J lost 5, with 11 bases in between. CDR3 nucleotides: TGTGCCAGCAGCCCGACAGTATATCAGCCCCAGCATTTT. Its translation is CASSPTVYQPQHF.

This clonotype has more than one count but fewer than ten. CDR3 sequence reads: CASRWEGMYEQYF. CDR3 sequence (DNA): TGTGCCAGCAGGTGGGAGGGGATGTACGAGCAGTACTTC. The gene calls are TRBV28 and TRBJ2-7, with 7 bases lining up with TRBD2. Trimming took 6 bases from V and 4 from J; bases not matched to a gene: 6. This CDR3 is 13 amino acids long. CDR1 is MDHEN and CDR2 is SYDVKM in the germline V gene.

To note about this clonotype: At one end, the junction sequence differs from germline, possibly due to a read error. The CDR3 loop reads CTSSQYGTSSNEQFF. The CDR3 nucleotides read TGTACCAGCAGCCAGTACGGGACTAGCAGCAATGAGCAGTTCTTC. The chain links TRBV3-1 to TRBJ2-1; 9 positions agree with TRBD2. This CDR3 has 15 residues. Germline CDR1 and CDR2: LGHDT and YNNKEL (reference sequence).

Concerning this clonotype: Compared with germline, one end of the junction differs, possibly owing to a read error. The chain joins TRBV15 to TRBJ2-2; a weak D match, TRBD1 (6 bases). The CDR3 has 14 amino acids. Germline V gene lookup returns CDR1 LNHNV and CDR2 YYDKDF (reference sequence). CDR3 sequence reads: CATSRDRNTGELSF. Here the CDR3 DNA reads TGTGCCACCAGCAGGGACAGAAACACCGGGGAGCTGTCTTTT.